Presented here are 28 T cell receptor beta chains from one specimen sequenced in a study of control samples from healthy donors and cancer patients. Produced via immunoSEQ multiplex PCR; TCRdb's table is partial and in-frame only. This repertoire shows 100,000 to 150,000 clones, around 92% found once; its top ten account for approximately 2%. Sequences were obtained from blood. The receptor source for this set is a woman aged 45-65 years in good health.

The chain couples TRBV6-1 to TRBJ1-2; 10 bases match TRBD1. Germline-derived CDR1 and CDR2 are MNHNS and SASEGT. The CDR3 runs 16 residues. The ends lost 3 bases at V and 6 bases at J; junction bases unmatched: 10. CDR3 in DNA: TGTGCCAGCAGTGAGGTTACCGGGACAGGGGCTCATGGCTACACCTTC. Its translation is CASSEVTGTGAHGYTF.

V and J are TRBV28 and TRBJ1-1, with D unresolved. V dropped 10 bases and J dropped 0 bases, with 6 bases sitting between them. This CDR3 spans 11 amino acids. In germline, CDR1 is MDHEN, CDR2 SYDVKM. In nucleotides, the CDR3 is TGTGCCACCCATATGAACACTGAAGCTTTCTTT. This codes for CATHMNTEAFF.

The chain links TRBV5-1 to TRBJ2-7, with TRBD2 as a possible D gene (6 bases). The germline V and J ends were trimmed by 3 bases and 7 bases, with 8 bases remaining between them. This CDR3 region has 11 residues. The germline V gene encodes CDR1 SGHRS and CDR2 YFSETQ. For the CDR3, the DNA is TGCGCCAGCAGCTCCGCGGGGGAGCAGTACTTC. It specifies CASSSAGEQYF.

The gene calls are TRBV19 and TRBJ2-6; D is ambiguous. CDR3 length: 14 amino acids. Trimming pared 5 bases from V and 1 base from J, leaving 6 bases between. Germline V gives CDR1 LNHDA, CDR2 SQIVND (reference sequence). Here the CDR3 reads CASSDVSGANVLTF. CDR3 DNA: TGTGCCAGTAGTGACGTATCTGGGGCCAACGTCCTGACTTTC.

The V and J genes are TRBV27 and TRBJ2-2, with 8 bases fitting TRBD2. Germline assignment: CDR1 MNHEY and CDR2 SMNVEV (reference sequence). V lost 6 bases and J lost 3; bases outside the gene matches: 6. The CDR3 spans 15 residues. CDR3 nucleotides: TGTGCCAGCAGACGAGCGGGAGTTGACACCGGGGAGCTGTTTTTT. As protein: CASRRAGVDTGELFF.

This sequence joins TRBV10-3 and TRBJ2-7; TRBD1 agrees at 8 bases. This CDR3 comprises 12 residues. V was pared by 4 bases and J by 6 bases, with 2 bases of the junction left unmatched. CDR1 ENHRY and CDR2 SYGVKD come from the germline V gene. The CDR3 region is CAISGQGTEQYF. The CDR3 nucleotides read TGTGCCATCAGTGGACAGGGGACCGAGCAGTACTTC.

V usage is TRBV10-3 and J usage is TRBJ1-3; weak D call: TRBD1 (5 bases). V was clipped by 5 bases and J by 3 bases, with 14 bases between them. The CDR3 is 15 residues long. Germline V gene lookup returns CDR1 ENHRY and CDR2 SYGVKD. The CDR3 loop is CAISTGTVSGNTIYF. The CDR3 nucleotides are TGTGCCATCAGTACTGGGACGGTTAGTGGAAACACCATATATTTT.

The J gene is TRBJ1-2, the V gene TRBV12-3 or TRBV12-4; 7 nucleotides align to TRBD1. Trimming cost V 6 bases and J 4 bases; bases outside gene matches: 2. The CDR3 covers 12 residues. Here the CDR3 DNA reads TGTGCCAGCAGGAGGGACAGCTATGGCTACACCTTC. It translates to CASRRDSYGYTF.

V is TRBV7-9 and J is TRBJ2-7; a possible D gene is TRBD2 (6 bases). This CDR3 contains 14 residues. The V gene's germline CDR1 is SEHNR and CDR2 FQNEAQ (reference sequence). Trimming left V 0 bases short and J 3 bases short, with 9 bases between. The CDR3 loop is CASSLASGDYEQYF. The CDR3 coding sequence is TGTGCCAGCAGCTTAGCGTCGGGAGACTACGAGCAGTACTTC.

This chain uses TRBV5-5 with TRBJ2-2; TRBD1 matches at 9 bases. The CDR3 has 16 residues. Trimming cost V 5 bases and J 1 base; bases outside gene matches: 6. The V gene's germline CDR1 is SGHKS and CDR2 YYEKEE (reference sequence). This CDR3 reads CASRPRQGENTGELFF. CDR3 DNA sequence: TGTGCCAGCAGACCAAGACAGGGGGAGAACACCGGGGAGCTGTTTTTT.

V is TRBV14 and J is TRBJ1-1; D possibly corresponds to TRBD1 (5 bases). V was clipped by 2 bases and J by 10 bases, with 29 bases between them. The V gene's germline CDR1 is SGHDN and CDR2 FVKESK. CDR3 length: 18 residues. DNA of the CDR3: TGTGCCAGCAGCCAACTAGCCCTCGGGACTCTTGGTTCCGGCGGAGCTTTCTTT. This encodes CASSQLALGTLGSGGAFF.

Comment on this clone: An end of the junction differs from the germline gene, which may be a read error. The rearrangement joins TRBV6-6 to TRBJ1-3; 8 positions agree with TRBD1. CDR3 length: 13 residues. Germline CDR1 reads MNHNY; CDR2 reads SVGAGI (reference sequence). The CDR3 loop reads CAGRGLLGNTIYF. For the CDR3, the DNA is TGTGCCGGCAGGGGGCTACTTGGAAACACCATATATTTT.

This chain uses TRBV18 with TRBJ2-2; D is unresolved. Germline CDR1 KGHSH, CDR2 LQKENI. The CDR3 extends over 13 amino acids. V was cut by 2 bases and J by 1 base, with 2 bases left in between. As DNA, the CDR3 is TGTGCCAGCTCACCAGTGAACACCGGGGAGCTGTTTTTT. Translating gives CASSPVNTGELFF.

J is TRBJ2-1 and V is TRBV6-6; D unclear. Trimming removed 6 bases at V and 0 bases at J, with 6 bases between. There are 13 residues in the CDR3. Germline V gene sequence: CDR1 MNHNY, CDR2 SVGAGI (reference sequence). The CDR3 DNA reads TGTGCCAGCAGCCTTATCTCCTACAATGAGCAGTTCTTC. Its protein product is CASSLISYNEQFF.

The chain links TRBV6-1 to TRBJ2-1, with D tentatively TRBD1 or TRBD2 (5 bases each). From germline, CDR1 is MNHNS and CDR2 SASEGT. V lost 6 bases, J lost 13 bases, and 19 bases lay in between. The CDR3 has 13 amino acids. CDR3 sequence: CASSPTGTPYQFF. The DNA of the CDR3 is TGTGCCAGCAGCCCAACCGGGACCCCTTATCAGTTCTTC.

The chain couples TRBV28 to TRBJ1-5; D not resolved. The V gene lost 2 bases and the J gene lost 4 bases, with 9 bases spanning the gap. The CDR3 spans 14 residues. In germline, CDR1 is MDHEN, CDR2 SYDVKM. CDR3 region: CASSLVGPNQPQHF. CDR3 bases: TGTGCCAGCAGTTTAGTGGGCCCAAATCAGCCCCAGCATTTT. Full variable domain (remainder filled in from reference TRBV28 and TRBJ1-5): DVKVTQSSRYLVKRTGEKVFLECVQDMDHENMFWYRQDPGLGLRLIYFSYDVKMKEKGDIPEGYSVSREKKERFSLILESASTNQTSMYLCASSLVGPNQPQHFGDGTRLSIL.

Details on this clone: The junction and the germline gene differ at one end; a read error may be behind it. The CDR3 bases are TGTGCCAGGAGTACTGGACAGACTCCGCGGAGTAACACTGAAGCTTTCTTT. It is translated as CARSTGQTPRSNTEAFF. The chain recombines TRBV19 with TRBJ1-1; maybe TRBD1 (6 bases). This CDR3 spans 17 amino acids. Germline V gene sequence: CDR1 LNHDA, CDR2 SQIVND (reference sequence).

CDR3 residues: CSVDGGSGYEQYF. The CDR3 DNA follows: TGCAGCGTTGACGGCGGGAGTGGCTACGAGCAGTACTTC. V gene TRBV29-1 combines with J gene TRBJ2-7; 7 bases fit TRBD2. After removal of 3 bases from V and 3 bases from J, the junction contained 5 bases not matched to a gene. CDR3 length equals 13 residues. Germline CDR1 is SQVTM and CDR2 is ANQGSEA.

The chain is built from TRBV2 and TRBJ2-7; no clear D. The germline V gene encodes CDR1 SNHLY and CDR2 FYNNEI. CDR3 length equals 13 residues. Trimming left V 7 bases short and J 1 base short, with 11 bases between. The CDR3 loop reads CASMMDGSYEQYF. The CDR3 nucleotides read TGTGCCAGCATGATGGACGGTTCCTACGAGCAGTACTTC.

This rearrangement joins TRBV2 to TRBJ1-1; a weak D match, TRBD1 (5 bases). CDR3 size: 12 residues. The germline V and J ends were trimmed by 5 bases and 4 bases, with 8 bases remaining between them. Per the germline V gene, CDR1 is SNHLY and CDR2 is FYNNEI. The CDR3 DNA reads TGTGCCAGCAGTCCAGGGATCACTGAAGCTTTCTTT. It encodes CASSPGITEAFF.

This clone occurred once. The gene calls are TRBV10-3 and TRBJ1-1; no clear D gene. CDR3 size: 13 residues. Trimming took off 10 bases at V and 5 bases at J, with 17 bases between the two ends. The V gene's germline CDR1 is ENHRY and CDR2 SYGVKD. The CDR3 here is CATRGEVDTEAFF. CDR3 nucleotides: TGTGCCACCCGTGGGGAGGTAGATACTGAAGCTTTCTTT.

The V gene is TRBV5-1, the J gene TRBJ1-1; TRBD1 agrees at 8 bases. CDR1 is SGHRS, CDR2 YFSETQ, per germline. V was pared by 2 bases and J by 6 bases, with 6 bases of the junction left unmatched. The CDR3 has 14 residues. Here the CDR3 reads CASSLPLTGAEAFF. The CDR3 region has the DNA TGCGCCAGCAGCTTACCCCTGACAGGGGCTGAAGCTTTCTTT.

V usage is TRBV10-1 and J usage is TRBJ2-5; D is uncertain. V lost 3 bases and J 7 bases, leaving 6 bases between the germline ends. The CDR3 is made up of 11 amino acids. Germline CDR1 and CDR2: WNHNN and SYGVQD (reference sequence). The CDR3 is CASSDSGTQYF. The CDR3 region has the DNA TGCGCCAGCAGTGACTCTGGGACCCAGTACTTC.

The chain is built from TRBV7-6 and TRBJ1-1; D is perhaps TRBD1 (5 bases). Trimming pared 0 bases from V and 1 base from J, leaving 6 bases between. The germline gives CDR1 SGHVS, CDR2 FNYEAQ. CDR3 length: 14 amino acids. CDR3 coding DNA: TGTGCCAGCAGCTTAGCCGACAGGAACACTGAAGCTTTCTTT. Translation gives CASSLADRNTEAFF.

This chain uses TRBV6-2 or TRBV6-3 with TRBJ2-3; 7 nucleotides match TRBD2. The CDR3 runs 15 residues. V lost 4 bases, J lost 4 bases, and 8 bases stayed unmatched. CDR1 and CDR2 (germline): MNHEY, SVGEGT. CDR3 DNA: TGTGCCAGCAGTTTAGTGGGAGGGCCTGCAGATACGCAGTATTTT. It encodes CASSLVGGPADTQYF.

V usage is TRBV6-4 and J usage is TRBJ2-2; D unresolved. Germline values: CDR1 MRHNA, CDR2 SNTAGT. This CDR3 is 13 amino acids long. V shed 3 bases and J shed 5 bases, with 7 bases lying between them. This CDR3 reads CASSESATGELFF. As DNA, the CDR3 is TGTGCCAGCAGTGAATCAGCAACCGGGGAGCTGTTTTTT.

V is TRBV6-5 and J is TRBJ1-1, with 7 bases aligning to TRBD1. The CDR3 sequence is 14 residues long. From germline, CDR1 is MNHEY and CDR2 SVGAGI. J was trimmed by 0 bases and V by 6 bases; bases with no gene match: 4. The CDR3: CASSDRALNTEAFF. CDR3 in DNA: TGTGCCAGCAGCGACAGGGCCTTGAACACTGAAGCTTTCTTT.

The V call is TRBV19, the J call TRBJ1-2, with TRBD1 matching over 9 bases. CDR1 and CDR2 from the germline V gene are LNHDA and SQIVND (reference sequence). The J segment lost 4 bases and the V segment lost 6 bases, leaving 6 bases of the junction unmatched. The CDR3 loop spans 14 amino acids. CDR3 amino acids: CASRTTGGGYGYTF. CDR3 DNA: TGTGCCAGTAGAACGACAGGGGGGGGCTATGGCTACACCTTC.